Each of the 27 T cell receptor beta chains below was sequenced from the same sample in a study of blood T cells in healthy people across ages. Primers used in a second PCR of roughly 6 to 11 cycles were a sample-barcoded 5' primer and a J-beta primer mix. TCRdb reprocessed the 5' RACE reads via MiXCR and lists one record per CDR3 protein. The table has 1.2 million to 1.5 million distinct CDR3 sequences, roughly 40% seen once; the top ten hold approximately 7.9%. Sequencing was done on a sample of blood. Source of these receptors: a woman aged 18-29 years in good health.

Only a few counts were recorded for this clonotype. This chain links TRBV29-1 with TRBJ2-7; TRBD1 or TRBD2 may be the D gene (5 bases each). The germline gives CDR1 SQVTM, CDR2 ANQGSEA. Trimming cost V 4 bases and J 3 bases, with 31 bases left between them. The CDR3 extends over 19 amino acids. CDR3 sequence reads: CSVGSLPGPEKEIDYEQYF. Written as DNA, the CDR3 is TGCAGCGTTGGGTCATTACCGGGACCCGAAAAGGAGATTGACTACGAGCAGTACTTC.

This chain links TRBV4-3 with TRBJ2-6; D unresolved. CDR1 is LGHNA and CDR2 is YSLEER in the germline V gene. The CDR3 spans 17 residues. Trimming cost V 0 bases and J 2 bases, with 11 bases left between them. CDR3 bases: TGCGCCAGCAGCCAAGATAGTAGGACCCCTGGGGCCAACGTCCTGACTTTC. It encodes CASSQDSRTPGANVLTF.

The table lists this clonotype with a few counts. This chain joins TRBV2 and TRBJ1-1; D is uncertain. The ends were cut back, 2 bases at V and 7 bases at J, with 11 bases in the middle. This CDR3 region has 13 residues. CDR1 and CDR2 from the germline V gene are SNHLY and FYNNEI. The CDR3 region has the DNA TGTGCCAGCAGTGAACAGGCTCTCGGTGAAGCTTTCTTT. This gives the protein CASSEQALGEAFF. Looking up the rest from reference TRBV2 and TRBJ1-1 gives the full variable domain: EPEVTQTPSHQVTQMGQEVILRCVPISNHLYFYWYRQILGQKVEFLVSFYNNEISEKSEIFDDQFSVERPDGSNFTLKIRSTKLEDSAMYFCASSEQALGEAFFGQGTRLTVV.

Details on this clonotype: This clone may be a read error of a much larger clone one base away. The gene calls are TRBV4-1 and TRBJ2-7; the D call may be TRBD1 or TRBD2 (5 bases each). Germline CDR1 reads MGHRA; CDR2 reads YSYEKL. The ends were cut back, 0 bases at V and 7 bases at J, with 22 bases in the middle. The CDR3 is 17 residues long. In DNA, the CDR3 is TGCGCCAGCAGCCAAGATGGTGACGGGGCTTTCTACAATGAGCAGTACTTC. Its translation is CASSQDGDGAFYNEQYF.

This chain uses TRBV7-9 with TRBJ2-7, with D tentatively TRBD2 (6 bases). The V gene lost 5 bases and the J gene lost 3 bases, with 14 bases spanning the gap. The CDR3 spans 14 residues. Looked up from germline, CDR1 is SEHNR and CDR2 is FQNEAQ (reference sequence). As DNA, the CDR3 is TGTGCCAGCAGCCGAATGGGACTCTACTACGAGCAGTACTTC. Its protein product is CASSRMGLYYEQYF.

The rearrangement uses TRBV6-4 and TRBJ2-1; 9 bases fit TRBD2. Germline V gene sequence: CDR1 MRHNA, CDR2 SNTAGT. J lost 7 bases, V lost 8 bases, and 12 bases had no gene match. The CDR3 is 15 residues long. For the CDR3, the DNA is TGTGCCAGCTCTCGCGTAGCGGGAGTGGGGAATGAGCAGTTCTTC. It translates to CASSRVAGVGNEQFF.

The V gene is TRBV20-1, the J gene TRBJ2-1; possible D gene TRBD2, 5 bases. The germline V gene has CDR1 DFQATT and CDR2 SNEGSKA (reference sequence). The CDR3 totals 16 residues. V shed 5 bases and J shed 2 bases, with 19 bases lying between them. CDR3 protein: CSAPQWGSDPYNEQFF. The DNA of the CDR3 is TGCAGTGCTCCCCAGTGGGGTAGCGACCCCTACAATGAGCAGTTCTTC.

J is TRBJ2-1 and V is TRBV6-5; D gene unclear. Looked up from germline, CDR1 is MNHEY and CDR2 is SVGAGI. Trimming took off 0 bases at V and 10 bases at J, with 16 bases between the two ends. The CDR3 totals 15 residues. This chain's CDR3 is CASSYSTVGLGEQFF. As DNA, the CDR3 is TGTGCCAGCAGTTACTCGACCGTTGGGTTGGGGGAGCAGTTCTTC.

The CDR3 DNA follows: TGTGCCTGGAGTGTAGGGGTACAGGGGAGTGGCTACACCTTC. This encodes CAWSVGVQGSGYTF. The chain uses TRBV30 and TRBJ1-2; 7 bases align to TRBD1. J was trimmed by 7 bases and V by 0 bases; bases with no gene match: 8. The CDR3 totals 14 residues. Germline-derived CDR1 and CDR2 are GTSNPN and SVGIG (reference sequence).

This clonotype was seen only a few times. This sequence joins TRBV6-9 and TRBJ2-1; D is undetermined. The CDR3 has 14 residues. CDR1 and CDR2 from the germline V gene are MNHGY and SVAAGI. The V and J ends lost 2 bases and 2 bases respectively, with 7 bases between them. CDR3 loop: CASSYLTPYNEQFF. CDR3 nucleotides: TGTGCCAGCAGTTATCTAACTCCCTACAATGAGCAGTTCTTC.

The rearrangement links TRBV12-3 or TRBV12-4 to TRBJ2-1, with D perhaps matching TRBD2 (6 bases). The CDR3 runs 15 residues. V shed 8 bases and J shed 0 bases, with 14 bases lying between them. CDR3 residues: CASLPGTPSYNEQFF. CDR3 coding DNA: TGTGCCAGCCTCCCCGGGACTCCCTCCTACAATGAGCAGTTCTTC.

The chain couples TRBV14 to TRBJ2-1; maybe TRBD2 (6 bases). Trimming took 0 bases from V and 4 from J, leaving 16 bases between them. The CDR3 length is 17 residues. Germline-derived CDR1 and CDR2 are SGHDN and FVKESK. The CDR3, as DNA: TGTGCCAGCAGCCAAGATTGGGAGGCGGACCTATACAATGAGCAGTTCTTC. It is translated as CASSQDWEADLYNEQFF.

This chain joins TRBV10-2 and TRBJ2-7; D is possibly TRBD1 or TRBD2 (5 bases each). The V end was cut by 7 bases, the J end by 7 bases, with 23 bases between. Per germline, CDR1 WSHSY and CDR2 SAAADI. The CDR3 sequence is 15 residues long. The CDR3 here is CASKGGDPTVIEQYF. CDR3 sequence (DNA): TGCGCCAGCAAAGGTGGGGACCCCACGGTCATTGAGCAGTACTTC.

Concerning this clonotype itself: With a much larger clone just one base away, this may be a read error. This sequence joins TRBV20-1 and TRBJ2-7; possible D gene TRBD2, 6 bases. CDR1 and CDR2 from the germline V gene are DFQATT and SNEGSKA (reference sequence). This CDR3 region has 12 residues. The CDR3 loop is CSARDYSYGQYF. The CDR3, as DNA: TGCAGTGCTAGGGACTACTCCTACGGGCAGTACTTC.

The chain is built from TRBV28 and TRBJ2-3; TRBD1 matches at 7 bases. The CDR3 is 15 amino acids. With V trimmed by 8 bases and J by 0 bases, 8 bases remained unmatched. From germline, CDR1 is MDHEN and CDR2 SYDVKM. The CDR3 reads CASGRTGASTDTQYF. Here the CDR3 DNA reads TGTGCCAGCGGCCGGACAGGCGCCAGCACAGATACGCAGTATTTT.

The chain joins TRBV5-1 to TRBJ2-3; 11 positions agree with TRBD2. The germline V gene has CDR1 SGHRS and CDR2 YFSETQ. CDR3 length: 15 residues. Germline trimming cut 4 bases from V and 7 bases from J; bases unmatched to any gene: 8. The DNA for the CDR3 is TGCGCCAGCAGCCCGACTAGCGGGGCCATGAATACGCAGTATTTT. This translates into CASSPTSGAMNTQYF.

The rearrangement joins TRBV27 to TRBJ1-1, with TRBD1 matching over 8 bases. Germline V lookup: CDR1 MNHEY, CDR2 SMNVEV (reference sequence). CDR3 length: 18 residues. V lost 5 bases and J lost 1; bases outside the gene matches: 15. The CDR3 DNA reads as TGTGCCAGCAGTCTAGACGGTTTCCTCAGGGGGCCGAACACTGAAGCTTTCTTT. The encoded protein is CASSLDGFLRGPNTEAFF.

This chain connects TRBV10-3 to TRBJ2-5; D possibly corresponds to TRBD2 (6 bases). This CDR3 contains 13 residues. Trimming took 6 bases from V and 5 from J, leaving 13 bases between them. CDR1 ENHRY and CDR2 SYGVKD come from the germline V gene. In DNA form, the CDR3 reads TGTGCCATCAGCAGGGAGGAGGGGGAGACCCAGTACTTC. The encoded protein is CAISREEGETQYF.

CDR3: CASSLADSRNEKLFF. CDR3 nucleotides: TGTGCCAGCAGTTTGGCGGACAGCCGGAATGAAAAACTGTTTTTT. The chain recombines TRBV12-3 or TRBV12-4 with TRBJ1-4, with a weak D call TRBD1 (6 bases). The ends were cut back, 3 bases at V and 5 bases at J, with 13 bases in the middle. The CDR3 has 15 amino acids.

This clonotype was observed a few times. The chain links TRBV6-1 to TRBJ1-1, with unresolved D. Germline V gene sequence: CDR1 MNHNS, CDR2 SASEGT. CDR3 size: 13 residues. The V end was cut by 0 bases, the J end by 5 bases, with 7 bases between. CDR3 nucleotide sequence: TGTGCCAGCAGTGAAGCAAGAGGGACTGAAGCTTTCTTT. Protein product: CASSEARGTEAFF.

The V call is TRBV20-1, the J call TRBJ1-4; D may be TRBD1 (5 bases). The CDR3 covers 13 residues. The V and J ends lost 1 base and 7 bases respectively, with 10 bases between them. The germline V gene encodes CDR1 DFQATT and CDR2 SNEGSKA (reference sequence). The CDR3 bases are TGCAGTGCTAGAGCCCAGGGTGGTGAAAAACTGTTTTTT. Translation gives CSARAQGGEKLFF.

V and J are TRBV6-1 and TRBJ2-7; 7 nucleotides line up with TRBD1. Gene TRBJ2-5 matches the end of the DNA better, so the J call may be wrong. The V gene's germline CDR1 is MNHNS and CDR2 SASEGT. The CDR3 length is 15 residues. In DNA form, the CDR3 reads TGTGCCAGCAGTGATACAGGGGTTAGCCAAGAGACCCAGTACTTC. It specifies CASSDTGVSQETQYF.

This clonotype was detected ten times or more. The chain links TRBV5-1 to TRBJ1-1; D is possibly TRBD1 (5 bases). This CDR3 is built from 14 residues. Between the trimmed V and J ends, which lost 2 bases and 2 bases, there was a span of 10 bases. Germline loops: CDR1 SGHRS, CDR2 YFSETQ. In DNA, the CDR3 is TGCGCCAGCAGCTTAGGACACTTAAACACTGAAGCTTTCTTT. It codes for CASSLGHLNTEAFF.

The rearrangement uses TRBV29-1 and TRBJ1-1; D gene uncertain. The V and J ends lost 7 bases and 6 bases respectively, with 9 bases between them. The CDR3 has 10 residues. From germline, CDR1 is SQVTM and CDR2 ANQGSEA. The CDR3, as DNA: TGCAGCGCTGGCCGCGCTGAAGCTTTCTTT. Amino acids: CSAGRAEAFF.

This clonotype was seen a handful of times. The chain carries TRBV3-1 and TRBJ2-3; D remains ambiguous. The CDR3 length is 16 residues. Trimming left V 1 base short and J 0 bases short, with 11 bases between. The germline V gene encodes CDR1 LGHDT and CDR2 YNNKEL (reference sequence). CDR3 amino acids: CASSQGGAQSTDTQYF. CDR3 nucleotides: TGTGCCAGCAGCCAAGGCGGCGCCCAGAGCACAGATACGCAGTATTTT.

This chain links TRBV7-8 with TRBJ1-1; a weak D match, TRBD1 (6 bases). The germline V gene encodes CDR1 SGHVS and CDR2 FQNEAQ. This CDR3 comprises 13 residues. V was trimmed by 5 bases and J by 6 bases, leaving 13 bases between them. The CDR3 DNA reads TGTGCCAGCAGCCGGCGGCAGGGGTCTGAAGCTTTCTTT. Protein product: CASSRRQGSEAFF.

There are a few counts of this clonotype. V and J are TRBV2 and TRBJ2-1; the D gene is possibly TRBD2 (6 bases). Per germline, CDR1 SNHLY and CDR2 FYNNEI. The length of the CDR3 is 14 residues. V was shortened by 3 bases and J by 3 bases, with 9 bases between the two germline ends. The CDR3 protein is CASSDGGDYNEQFF. The CDR3 DNA sequence: TGTGCCAGCAGTGACGGGGGAGACTACAATGAGCAGTTCTTC.